This T cell receptor (beta chain) was identified during a study of blood T cells in healthy people across ages. Germline CDR1 LGHDT, CDR2 YNNKEL (reference sequence). CDR3 length: 15 residues. V was clipped by 5 bases and J by 1 base, with 13 bases between them. Next came a second PCR, run for roughly 7 to 12 cycles, which used a sample-barcoded 5' primer along with a J-beta primer mix. TCRdb fed the 5' RACE reads into MiXCR, producing one record per CDR3 protein. The sample shows about 1 million distinct CDR3 sequences, around 25% of them seen only once. This clonotype was observed a few times. Each sample used at least 6 million PBMCs. This sample was shared with a second study, whose subject was T cells of mothers and their children.

Material: blood. The sequence was collected from a girl aged 2 to 9 in good health. The chain couples TRBV3-1 to TRBJ2-3; D is undetermined. The CDR3: CASSLQWTRTDTQYF. CDR3 bases: TGTGCCAGCAGCTTACAGTGGACCCGCACAGATACGCAGTATTTT.